This T cell receptor beta chain is from a study of molecular identifiers for immune sequencing clone quantification (dated by TCRdb to the late 2010s). For the wider study: For a replicate experiment, the RNA from either about 20,000 or 100,000 naive CD8 T cells was divided into five aliquots, and four of those aliquots went on to sequencing. This methods study used CD8 T cells to benchmark TCR RNA copy counting and molecular-identifier clustering-based TCR repertoire sequencing (MIDCIRS). General findings and caveats noted by the study authors: Spiked-in Jurkat TCR RNA (roughly 10 copies' worth), which is not part of the donor repertoire, was contained in the naive libraries. Spiked-in Jurkat TCR RNA equivalent to a single cell was reported to be detectable even among one million naive CD8 T cells. When barcode sub-clustering was omitted, TCR diversity was inflated by chimeric consensus sequences, with chimeras reaching as high as 47%. Modeling indicated about 3.1 TCR RNA copies recovered per cell, compared with around 9.8 by digital PCR, which implies a capture efficiency of approximately 30%. In CMV-specific effector cells, clones with more than 20 RNA copies accounted for over 99% of molecules, whereas in naive cells such clones accounted for under 1%. Highly expanded clone sizes could be underestimated if identical TCR molecules share a barcode.

The library was obtained by PCR. This sample was sequenced with an Illumina HiSeq 4000. Preparation of bulk TCR libraries followed a previously described approach, with the TCR primers listed in Table S5. Purification of total RNA was performed with the Qiagen AllPrep DNA/RNA kit. Reads from multiple sequencing runs of the same library were pooled before analysis. The original methods were these. Reads were retained only if their TCR constant sequence matched exactly, and those retained reads were trimmed to 150 nt and grouped according to their 12-nt molecular barcodes. Reads within each barcode group were sub-clustered using a 15% Levenshtein threshold, and quality-weighted consensus sequences were constructed for each RNA molecule. Non-functional sequences were excluded, and lower-count sequences lying one edit away from another sequence were also excluded. Barcode sub-clusters with fewer than 20% of the maximum read count were removed, based on fitting two negative binomial distributions. Through fastp at Q25 and MiXCR, TCRdb rebuilt clones from the public reads, retaining in-frame beta chains. Rows merge per CDR3 protein into single entries with the most common DNA and genes. The V and J calls follow TCRdb's processing rather than the paper's. Within this sample are about 640,000 distinct CDR3 sequences, with about 20% of them counted one time only. The ten largest clonotypes hold approximately 0.9% of the sample.

In this sample, this clonotype turned up a few times. There is no known antigen for this receptor. Base qualities were left out, and no much larger clone turns up one base away. Libraries of naive CD8 T cells were generated from roughly 21,000 to 960,000 sorted cells, with 10%, 30% or 50% of the purified RNA used. Naive CD8 T cells, defined as CD8+CD4-CCR7+CD45RA+, were FACS-sorted into RLT Plus buffer on a BD FACSAria II. Detection sensitivity was tested by spiking Jurkat RNA equal to over 8 TCR copies' worth into samples containing roughly 19,000-1,000,000 naive CD8 T cells. Enrichment of CD8 T cells was performed with RosetteSep CD8+ T Cell Enrichment Cocktail and Ficoll-Paque, after which ACK red cell lysis was carried out. The TCR comes from a human donor in good health. Some libraries in this study had Jurkat cell RNA spiked in. The sequenced sample was naive CD8+ T cells from blood, with Jurkat cell RNA spiked in. Per the publication, the cell subset or site label means: FACS-sorted CD8+CD4-CCR7+CD45RA+ naive T cells.

In nucleotides, the sequence is TGTGCCTGGAGGGGGGGGACGGCGGTTTACACTGAAGCTTTCTTT. Translated, it reads CAWRGGTAVYTEAFF. Rearrangement joined TRBV30 to TRBJ1-1, with a tentative D gene TRBD1 over 5 matching bases. Counted from cysteine to phenylalanine, this CDR3 has 15 amino acids. The DNA shown is the 45-base CDR3, in frame from base 1. The germline V gene (reference sequence) specifies GTSNPN as CDR1 and SVGIG as CDR2. The V and J ends are trimmed by 3 bases and 3 bases, leaving 17 bases between them.